This entry concerns a single T cell receptor (beta chain). Antigen unknown. The data belong to a study of T cell responses to AZD1222 COVID-19 vaccine. Whole-study results and caveats: Seropositive AZD1222 recipients at baseline numbered only five or six.

Measured with immunoSEQ multiplex PCR; TCRdb has only the in-frame clones, and not every one. The table shows 95,000 to 110,000 clones, with over 90% occurring only once. The CDR3 covers 14 residues. Germline V gene data show CDR1 as KGHSH and CDR2 as LQKENI. Germline trimming cut 4 bases from V and 3 bases from J; bases unmatched to any gene: 4. The TCR originated in an adult in good health. J is TRBJ2-7 and V is TRBV18; 9 bases are shared with TRBD1. This material consisted of peripheral blood, taken on day 0 of AZD1222 vaccination. CDR3 nucleotide sequence: TGTGCCAGCTCACGAGACAGGGGGAGCTACGAGCAGTACTTC. Protein: CASSRDRGSYEQYF.